This T cell receptor (beta chain) was sequenced for a study of blood T cell repertoires in COVID-19. Turning to the study itself: The study drew acute and convalescent COVID-19 samples from the United States, Italy and Spain. Nucleic acid was either cDNA or gDNA, and it came from T cells, B-cell-depleted T cells, or PBMCs.

Seattle patient enrollment occurred during active infection, with longitudinal follow-up thereafter. Original processing methods: Nucleated cell counts were estimated from reference gene primer amplification. The method was immunoSEQ multiplex PCR; TCRdb's version includes in-frame clones alone and lacks a portion of them. Clone size and the V and J calls come from that table; the DNA yielded D and trimming. Of under 400,000 clones in the sample, roughly 86% were seen once. This CDR3 comprises 15 residues. Between the trimmed V and J ends, which lost 2 bases and 0 bases, there was a span of 5 bases. Germline loops: CDR1 MDHEN, CDR2 SYDVKM.

The V gene is TRBV28, the J gene TRBJ2-6; D not certain. The receptor comes from a woman in her twenties or thirties with COVID-19, enrolled during active disease. The sample consisted of peripheral blood. This CDR3 is CASSLQVSGANVLTF. The CDR3 DNA sequence: TGTGCCAGCAGTTTACAGGTCTCTGGGGCCAACGTCCTGACTTTC.